Reported below is one TCR beta chain. No antigen is known for it. The CDR3 runs 11 residues. With 6 bases removed from V and 13 bases from J, the gap between germline ends came to 13 bases. TCRdb re-called the PCR reads through MiXCR, storing one row per CDR3 protein. The sample includes approximately 15,000 distinct CDR3 sequences, around three fifths seen only once; the top ten take about 53%. This entry is derived from a study of esophageal squamous cell carcinoma under preoperative chemotherapy. General study points: Paclitaxel-nedaplatin therapy caused immediate, substantial clonotype frequency changes. Peripheral T cells showed a significant TCR diversity increase after chemotherapy, unlike tumor-infiltrating lymphocytes. After treatment, tumor-infiltrating lymphocytes seemed to come partly from incoming peripheral T cells, not only local changes.

Stated time point: before preoperative PTX-NDP chemotherapy. Paclitaxel-nedaplatin chemotherapy was given to patients ahead of their surgery. The receptor's source is a human donor with esophageal squamous cell carcinoma. The donor label of this sample is uncertain. The sample was acquired from a patient given preoperative chemotherapy. The V and J genes are TRBV12-3 or TRBV12-4 and TRBJ2-1; possibly TRBD1 or TRBD2 for D (5 bases each). The CDR3 loop is CASRQIGTQFF. The CDR3 nucleotides are TGTGCCAGCAGACAAATCGGGACCCAGTTCTTC.